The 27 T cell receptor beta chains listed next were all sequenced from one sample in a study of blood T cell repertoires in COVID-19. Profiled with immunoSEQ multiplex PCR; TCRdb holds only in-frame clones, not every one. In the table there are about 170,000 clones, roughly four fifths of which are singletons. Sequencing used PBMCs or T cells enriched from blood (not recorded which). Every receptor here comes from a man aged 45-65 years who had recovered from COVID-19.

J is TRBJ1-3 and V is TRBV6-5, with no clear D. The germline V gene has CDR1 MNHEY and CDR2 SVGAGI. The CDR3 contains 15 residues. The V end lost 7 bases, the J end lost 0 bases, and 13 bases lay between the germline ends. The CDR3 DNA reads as TGTGCCAGCACCCGACGGGGAGGCTCTGGAAACACCATATATTTT. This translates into CASTRRGGSGNTIYF.

This CDR3 reads CASSFGRGRGAGDEKLFF. As DNA, the CDR3 is TGTGCCAGCAGCTTTGGTAGAGGCCGGGGGGCTGGGGATGAAAAACTGTTTTTT. The chain couples TRBV5-5 to TRBJ1-4; D might be TRBD1 (6 bases). There are 18 residues in the CDR3. The germline CDR1 and CDR2 sequences are SGHKS and YYEKEE (reference sequence). V lost 2 bases and J 6 bases, leaving 23 bases between the germline ends.

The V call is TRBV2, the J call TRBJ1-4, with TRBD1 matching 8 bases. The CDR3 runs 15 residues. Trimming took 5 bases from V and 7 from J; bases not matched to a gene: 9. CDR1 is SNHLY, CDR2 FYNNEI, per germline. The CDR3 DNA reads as TGTGCCAGCAGTCTACCGGGACAGGAAGGTGAAAAACTGTTTTTT. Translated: CASSLPGQEGEKLFF.

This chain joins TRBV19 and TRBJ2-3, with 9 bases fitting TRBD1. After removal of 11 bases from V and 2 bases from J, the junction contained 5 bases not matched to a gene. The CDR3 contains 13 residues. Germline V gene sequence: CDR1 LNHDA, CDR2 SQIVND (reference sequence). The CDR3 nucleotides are TGTGCCTCGTGGACAGGGGTCACAGATACGCAGTATTTT. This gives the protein CASWTGVTDTQYF.

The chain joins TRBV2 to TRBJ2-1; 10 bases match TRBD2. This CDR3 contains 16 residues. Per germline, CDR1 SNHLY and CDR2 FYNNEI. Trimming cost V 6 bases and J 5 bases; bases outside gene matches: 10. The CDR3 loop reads CASSVAGGSPHNEQFF. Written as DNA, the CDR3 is TGTGCCAGCAGCGTAGCGGGGGGTTCCCCCCACAATGAGCAGTTCTTC.

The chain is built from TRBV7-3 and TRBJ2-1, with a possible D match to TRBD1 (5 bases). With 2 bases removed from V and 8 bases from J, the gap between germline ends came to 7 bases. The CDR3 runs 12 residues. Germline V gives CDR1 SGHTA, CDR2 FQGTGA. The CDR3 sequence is CASSLLGDEQFF. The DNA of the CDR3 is TGTGCCAGCAGCTTATTAGGGGATGAGCAGTTCTTC.

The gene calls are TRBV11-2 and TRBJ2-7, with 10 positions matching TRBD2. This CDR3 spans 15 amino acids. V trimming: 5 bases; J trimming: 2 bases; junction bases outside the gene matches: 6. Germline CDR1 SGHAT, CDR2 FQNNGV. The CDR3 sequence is CASSAGTSAAYEQYF. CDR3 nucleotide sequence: TGTGCCAGCAGCGCGGGGACTAGCGCGGCCTACGAGCAGTACTTC.

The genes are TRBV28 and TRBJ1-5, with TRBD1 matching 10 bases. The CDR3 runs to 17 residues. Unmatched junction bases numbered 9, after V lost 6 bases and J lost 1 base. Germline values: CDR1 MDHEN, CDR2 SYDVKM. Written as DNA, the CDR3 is TGTGCCAGCAGCTCCCCTGGGACAGGGGCGAGCAATCAGCCCCAGCATTTT. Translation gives CASSSPGTGASNQPQHF.

CDR3 DNA sequence: TGTGCCAGCAGCCTCCCGGGGGGTGACTATGGCTACACCTTC. Translation gives CASSLPGGDYGYTF. V usage is TRBV7-9 and J usage is TRBJ1-2; maybe TRBD1 (5 bases). Germline V gene sequence: CDR1 SEHNR, CDR2 FQNEAQ (reference sequence). Trimming shortened V by 5 bases and J by 3 bases, and 13 bases separated the two germline ends. The CDR3 runs 14 residues.

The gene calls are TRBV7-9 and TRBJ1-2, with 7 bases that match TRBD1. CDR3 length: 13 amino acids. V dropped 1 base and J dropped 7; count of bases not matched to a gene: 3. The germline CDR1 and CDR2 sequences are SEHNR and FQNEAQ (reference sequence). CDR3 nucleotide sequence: TGTGCCAGCAGCTTAGGGACAGGCTTTGGCTACACCTTC. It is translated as CASSLGTGFGYTF.

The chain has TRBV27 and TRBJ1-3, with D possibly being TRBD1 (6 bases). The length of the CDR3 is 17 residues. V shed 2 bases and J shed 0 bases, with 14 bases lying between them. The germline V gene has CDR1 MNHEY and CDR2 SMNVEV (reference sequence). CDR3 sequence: CASSLRQAPNSGNTIYF. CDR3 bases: TGTGCCAGCAGTTTACGACAGGCGCCGAACTCTGGAAACACCATATATTTT.

The CDR3, as DNA: TGTGCCAGCAGTCTGCCGAGCTACGAGCAGTACTTC. Protein sequence: CASSLPSYEQYF. The chain joins TRBV12-3 or TRBV12-4 to TRBJ2-7; D is ambiguous. There are 12 residues in the CDR3. With 5 bases removed from V and 3 bases from J, the gap between germline ends came to 8 bases.

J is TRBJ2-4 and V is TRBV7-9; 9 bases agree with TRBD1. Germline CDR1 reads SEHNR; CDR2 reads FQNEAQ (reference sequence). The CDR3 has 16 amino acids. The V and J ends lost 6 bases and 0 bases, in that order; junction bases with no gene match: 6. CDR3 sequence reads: CASRTWTGVAKNIQYF. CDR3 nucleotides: TGTGCCAGCAGAACCTGGACAGGGGTAGCCAAAAACATTCAGTACTTC.

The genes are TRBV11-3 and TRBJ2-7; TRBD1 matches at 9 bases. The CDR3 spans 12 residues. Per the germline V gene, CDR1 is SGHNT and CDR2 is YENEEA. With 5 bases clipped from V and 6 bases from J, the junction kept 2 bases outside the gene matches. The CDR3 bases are TGTGCCAGCAGCGAGACAGGGGGCGAGCAGTACTTC. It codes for CASSETGGEQYF.

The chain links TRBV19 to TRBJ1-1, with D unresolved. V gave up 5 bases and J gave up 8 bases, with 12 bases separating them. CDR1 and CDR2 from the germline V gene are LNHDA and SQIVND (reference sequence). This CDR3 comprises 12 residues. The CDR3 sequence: CASSQNPGEAFF. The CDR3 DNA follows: TGTGCCAGTAGTCAAAATCCCGGGGAAGCTTTCTTT.

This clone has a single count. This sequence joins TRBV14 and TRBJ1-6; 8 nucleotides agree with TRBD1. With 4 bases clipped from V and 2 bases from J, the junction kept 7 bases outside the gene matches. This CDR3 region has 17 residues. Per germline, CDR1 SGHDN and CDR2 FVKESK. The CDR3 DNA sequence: TGTGCCAGCAGCCGTCCCGGGACAGGCGCCTATAATTCACCCCTCCACTTT. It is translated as CASSRPGTGAYNSPLHF.

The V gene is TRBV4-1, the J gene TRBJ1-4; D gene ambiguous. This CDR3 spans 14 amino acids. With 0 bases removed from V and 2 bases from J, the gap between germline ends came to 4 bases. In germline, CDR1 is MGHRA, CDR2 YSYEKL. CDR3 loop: CASSQDHTNEKLFF. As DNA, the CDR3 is TGCGCCAGCAGCCAAGATCATACTAATGAAAAACTGTTTTTT.

The DNA for the CDR3 is TGTGCCAGCAGGCAGCCGGGACTGGGTGAAAAACTGTTTTTT. This sequence encodes CASRQPGLGEKLFF. This chain uses TRBV27 with TRBJ1-4, with D perhaps TRBD1 (5 bases). Germline-derived CDR1 and CDR2 are MNHEY and SMNVEV (reference sequence). This CDR3 has 14 residues. V dropped 6 bases and J dropped 7 bases, with 15 bases sitting between them.

The CDR3 DNA follows: TGTGCCAGTAGTGAGGTCCCGGGGGACTACGAGCAGTACTTC. Protein product: CASSEVPGDYEQYF. The rearrangement uses TRBV19 and TRBJ2-7, with D tentatively TRBD2 (6 bases). Germline assignment: CDR1 LNHDA and CDR2 SQIVND (reference sequence). The CDR3 length is 14 residues. The V and J ends lost 5 bases and 3 bases respectively, with 14 bases between them. Combining the CDR3 with reference TRBV19 and TRBJ2-7 gives the whole variable domain DGGITQSPKYLFRKEGQNVTLSCEQNLNHDAMYWYRQDPGQGLRLIYYSQIVNDFQKGDIAEGYSVSREKKESFPLTVTSAQKNPTAFYLCASSEVPGDYEQYFGPGTRLTVT.

This CDR3 is CASSAGGSEYF. CDR3 DNA sequence: TGTGCCAGCAGTGCAGGGGGAAGCGAGTACTTC. This chain joins TRBV6-2 or TRBV6-3 and TRBJ2-7; 7 bases are shared with TRBD1. CDR3 size: 11 residues. CDR1 and CDR2 from the germline V gene are MNHEY and SVGEGT. The ends lost 5 bases at V and 11 bases at J; junction bases unmatched: 6.

CDR3 loop: CASSSSGGEAFF. The CDR3 DNA reads as TGTGCCAGCAGCTCGTCAGGGGGTGAAGCTTTCTTT. This chain connects TRBV7-6 to TRBJ1-1; TRBD1 matches at 7 bases. The CDR3 covers 12 residues. Germline assignment: CDR1 SGHVS and CDR2 FNYEAQ. Trimming removed 4 bases from V and 7 bases from J; junction bases left unmatched: 3.

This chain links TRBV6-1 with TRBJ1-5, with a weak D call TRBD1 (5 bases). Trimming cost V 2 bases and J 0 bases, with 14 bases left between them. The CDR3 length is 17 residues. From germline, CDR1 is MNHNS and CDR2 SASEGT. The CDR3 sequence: CASSELRTPLSNQPQHF. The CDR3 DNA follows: TGTGCCAGCAGTGAATTAAGGACACCCCTTAGCAATCAGCCCCAGCATTTT.

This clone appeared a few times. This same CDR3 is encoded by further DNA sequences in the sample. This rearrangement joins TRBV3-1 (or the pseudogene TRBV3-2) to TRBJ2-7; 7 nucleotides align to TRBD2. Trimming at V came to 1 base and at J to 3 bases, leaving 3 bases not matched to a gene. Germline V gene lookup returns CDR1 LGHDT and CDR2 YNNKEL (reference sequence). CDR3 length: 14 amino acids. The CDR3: CASSQALAVYEQYF. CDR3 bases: TGTGCCAGCAGCCAAGCGCTAGCGGTCTACGAGCAGTACTTC.

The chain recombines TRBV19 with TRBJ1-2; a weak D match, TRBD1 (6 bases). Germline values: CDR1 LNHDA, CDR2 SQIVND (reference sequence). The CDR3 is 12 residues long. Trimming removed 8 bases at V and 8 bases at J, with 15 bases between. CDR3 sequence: CASLTGFGGYTF. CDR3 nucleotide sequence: TGTGCCAGTCTTACAGGGTTCGGGGGCTACACCTTC. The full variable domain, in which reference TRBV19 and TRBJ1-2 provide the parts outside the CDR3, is DGGITQSPKYLFRKEGQNVTLSCEQNLNHDAMYWYRQDPGQGLRLIYYSQIVNDFQKGDIAEGYSVSREKKESFPLTVTSAQKNPTAFYLCASLTGFGGYTFGSGTRLTVV.

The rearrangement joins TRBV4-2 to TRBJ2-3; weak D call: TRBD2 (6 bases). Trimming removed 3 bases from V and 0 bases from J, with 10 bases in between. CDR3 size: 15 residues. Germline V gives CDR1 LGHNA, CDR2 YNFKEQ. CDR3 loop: CASSHTGTSTDTQYF. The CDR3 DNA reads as TGTGCCAGCAGCCACACCGGGACTAGCACAGATACGCAGTATTTT.

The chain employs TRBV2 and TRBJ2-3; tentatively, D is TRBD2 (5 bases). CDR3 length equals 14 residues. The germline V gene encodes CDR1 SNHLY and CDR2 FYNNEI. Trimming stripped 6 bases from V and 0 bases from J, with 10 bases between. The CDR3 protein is CASRSSPSTDTQYF. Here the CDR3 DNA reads TGTGCCAGCAGATCTAGCCCGAGCACAGATACGCAGTATTTT.

In nucleotides, the CDR3 is TGTGCCTGGGACAGGGCGAACACTGAAGCTTTCTTT. Protein sequence: CAWDRANTEAFF. V and J are TRBV30 and TRBJ1-1; 7 nucleotides line up with TRBD1. This CDR3 has 12 residues. Germline loops: CDR1 GTSNPN, CDR2 SVGIG (reference sequence). Unmatched junction bases numbered 1, after V lost 5 bases and J lost 1 base.